The subject of this entry is one T cell receptor beta chain. Assay used: immunoSEQ multiplex PCR; TCRdb lists only in-frame clones, some missing. The sample consists of approximately 250,000 clones, around 86% of them appearing once. Germline V gene data show CDR1 as KGHDR and CDR2 as SFDVKD. The CDR3 is 16 amino acids. With 7 bases removed from V and 3 bases from J, the gap between germline ends came to 15 bases. This sample was included in a study of blood T cell repertoires in COVID-19. This chain connects TRBV24-1 to TRBJ1-6; possible D gene TRBD1, 6 bases. Sequenced input: peripheral blood. The source is a man younger than 30 with active or convalescent COVID-19. Written as DNA, the CDR3 is TGTGCCACCAGCACGGGACACGATCTCTATAATTCACCCCTCCACTTT. It is translated as CATSTGHDLYNSPLHF.